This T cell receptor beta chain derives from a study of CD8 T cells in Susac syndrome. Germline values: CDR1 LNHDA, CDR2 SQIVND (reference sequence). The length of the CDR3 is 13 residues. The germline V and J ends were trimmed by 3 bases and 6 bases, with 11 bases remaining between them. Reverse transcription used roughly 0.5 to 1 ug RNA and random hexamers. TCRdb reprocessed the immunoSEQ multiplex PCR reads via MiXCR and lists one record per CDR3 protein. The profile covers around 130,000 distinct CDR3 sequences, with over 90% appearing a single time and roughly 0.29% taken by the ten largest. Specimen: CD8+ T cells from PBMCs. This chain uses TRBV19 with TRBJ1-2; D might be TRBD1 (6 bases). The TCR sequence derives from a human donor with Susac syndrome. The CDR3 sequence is CASSIRGEDGYTF. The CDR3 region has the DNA TGTGCCAGTAGTATCAGGGGAGAGGATGGCTACACCTTC.